The rows below give T cell receptor beta chains drawn from one sample of a study of memory CD4+ T cells and cytomegalovirus serostatus. The repertoire was sequenced with immunoSEQ multiplex PCR; TCRdb's copy has only in-frame clones and lacks some. The sample carries under 80,000 clones, under 80% recorded once. The sample comprised memory CD4+ T cells from blood. These receptors came from an adult in good health and CMV-seropositive. CDR3s leave out the opening cysteine and the closing phenylalanine or tryptophan. Size tells how often a clone was seen (once, few, many) or the class of an expanded clone, and some rows leave it out.

V gene	clone size	J gene	CDR3 protein
TRBV6-5	-	TRBJ2-3	ASTTADTQY
TRBV19	-	TRBJ2-5	ASSIGAPGAAETQY
TRBV15	-	TRBJ2-2	ATSRERTGELF
TRBV6-5	-	TRBJ1-6	ASKSRQGASSPLH
TRBV6-1	-	TRBJ1-2	ASSEGRAYGYT
TRBV11-2	-	TRBJ2-7	ASSSNRDEQY
TRBV7-2	-	TRBJ1-2	ASSSSGTDGYT
TRBV7-8	-	TRBJ1-1	ASSHGARGGNTEAF
TRBV7-2	-	TRBJ2-5	ASSLAGRGEETQY
TRBV5-1	-	TRBJ1-3	ASSLAGQGVGNTIY
TRBV7-9	-	TRBJ1-2	ASGLLQTNYGYT
TRBV4-1	few	TRBJ1-1	ASSQAGQGADWGTEAF
TRBV6-6	once	TRBJ1-5	ASSYDNQPQH
TRBV29-1	-	TRBJ2-1	SVARTNEQF
TRBV10-3	-	TRBJ1-1	AISESSTEAF
TRBV11-3	-	TRBJ2-1	ASSLAGWQF
TRBV5-4	-	TRBJ1-1	ASSSYNGEAF
TRBV5-5	once	TRBJ2-7	ASSLGHRGGREQY
TRBV28	-	TRBJ2-5	ASSLDPRGGMETQY
TRBV2	few	TRBJ1-2	ASSPQTGSSYT
TRBV10-3	-	TRBJ2-1	AITGTGGNEQF
TRBV29-1	few	TRBJ1-1	SAQREAEAF
TRBV2	-	TRBJ2-1	ASRRGGLVNEQF
TRBV19	-	TRBJ1-2	ASSLGNGDYGYT
TRBV11-3	-	TRBJ2-2	ASSPRASGNTGELF
TRBV7-8	-	TRBJ2-3	ASSRPRGEWRDTQY
TRBV2	once	TRBJ1-4	ASRSGTGNEKLF
TRBV30	-	TRBJ2-1	AWSVGSYNEQF
TRBV9	once	TRBJ2-2	ASSAGLRSGELF
TRBV5-1	-	TRBJ1-1	ASRLKLNTEAF